This T cell receptor beta chain was sequenced in a study of blood T cell repertoires in COVID-19. Using immunoSEQ multiplex PCR, the repertoire was profiled, and TCRdb retains in-frame clones only, with some absent. The repertoire holds 200,000 to 250,000 clones, with roughly 88% as singletons. The CDR3 is 15 residues long. Germline CDR1 is SGHDT and CDR2 is YYEEEE. Trimming removed 0 bases from V and 1 base from J; junction bases left unmatched: 2. The clonotype was recovered from a woman aged 45-65 years who had recovered from COVID-19. The chain couples TRBV5-6 to TRBJ1-2; 8 positions match TRBD1. The sequencing sample was made of PBMCs or T cells enriched from blood (not recorded which). The CDR3 nucleotides are TGTGCCAGCAGCTTGGATGGACAGGGTAACTATGGCTACACCTTC. Residues: CASSLDGQGNYGYTF.